The next 5 T cell receptor beta chains were all read from a single sample in a study of OX40 agonist ivuxolimab in advanced cancers. Clones were sequenced by immunoSEQ multiplex PCR, and TCRdb holds only the in-frame ones, with some missing. This sample carries 90,000 to 120,000 clones, around nine tenths of them seen once, and the ten largest clones take under 0.4%. The source was CD4+ or CD8+ T cells sorted from blood, collected in a trial of the OX40 agonist ivuxolimab. All receptors derive from an adult with an advanced solid tumor such as melanoma, head and neck, liver or kidney cancer.

The sample holds one count of this clone. In DNA form, the CDR3 reads TGCGCCAGCAGCCCGACAGGGTTGGGCACCGGGGAGCTGTTTTTT. Translating gives CASSPTGLGTGELFF. J is TRBJ2-2 and V is TRBV5-1; 7 bases line up with TRBD1. Germline CDR1 and CDR2: SGHRS and YFSETQ. This CDR3 has 15 amino acids. Germline trimming cut 4 bases from V and 4 bases from J; bases unmatched to any gene: 7.

The chain uses TRBV2 and TRBJ2-3; D uncertain. V gave up 4 bases and J gave up 2 bases, with 7 bases separating them. The germline CDR1 and CDR2 sequences are SNHLY and FYNNEI. The CDR3 consists of 13 residues. CDR3 sequence (DNA): TGTGCCAGCAGTGTGGAATCCACAGATACGCAGTATTTT. It is translated as CASSVESTDTQYF.

This clone has a single count. V and J are TRBV2 and TRBJ1-1; tentative D call: TRBD1 (6 bases). Per germline, CDR1 SNHLY and CDR2 FYNNEI. V was pared by 6 bases and J by 12 bases, with 17 bases between. This CDR3 region has 12 residues. The CDR3 DNA follows: TGTGCCAGCAGGCTGGCAGGGGTTCGATCTTTCTTT. Its protein product is CASRLAGVRSFF.

CDR3 sequence (DNA): TGTGCCAGTAGTATAGCGGGACGGAGAGGCGAGCAGTACTTC. This encodes CASSIAGRRGEQYF. The gene calls are TRBV19 and TRBJ2-7, with D perhaps assigned TRBD1 or TRBD2 (5 bases each). There are 14 residues in the CDR3. Trimming took 1 base from V and 6 from J, leaving 13 bases between them. The germline V gene has CDR1 LNHDA and CDR2 SQIVND (reference sequence). The whole variable domain, remainder taken from reference TRBV19 and TRBJ2-7, is DGGITQSPKYLFRKEGQNVTLSCEQNLNHDAMYWYRQDPGQGLRLIYYSQIVNDFQKGDIAEGYSVSREKKESFPLTVTSAQKNPTAFYLCASSIAGRRGEQYFGPGTRLTVT.

A word on this clone: Other DNA sequences in the same sample also yield this CDR3. V usage is TRBV29-1 and J usage is TRBJ2-7; 9 bases fit TRBD1. Per the germline V gene, CDR1 is SQVTM and CDR2 is ANQGSEA. This CDR3 contains 13 residues. After removal of 5 bases from V and 2 bases from J, the junction contained 4 bases not matched to a gene. The CDR3 is CSVLGTGTYEQYF. In DNA, the CDR3 is TGCAGCGTTTTAGGGACAGGGACCTACGAGCAGTACTTC.